This section outlines one TCR beta chain sequence together with its context. Its matching antigen is unknown. Clones were read by immunoSEQ multiplex PCR, and TCRdb kept only the in-frame ones, dropping some. This table holds roughly 10,000 clones, approximately 88% found once. Controls had myeloablative marrow grafts with methotrexate and calcineurin inhibitor, sampled at 1 year. The data were taken from a study of T cells after posttransplantation cyclophosphamide. Study findings and constraints: Later post-transplant blood repertoires were often dominated by donor CD8+ memory clones. Recipient CMV seropositivity and CMV reactivation strongly tracked TRB clonality. TRB overlap between skin or GI tissue T cells and blood was limited.

Per germline, CDR1 DFQATT and CDR2 SNEGSKA (reference sequence). There are 11 residues in the CDR3. The V end was cut by 3 bases, the J end by 5 bases, with 7 bases between. The sequence was collected from a male patient aged 45-60 years who received an allogeneic stem cell transplant from an unrelated donor, was CMV-positive, and had chronic GVHD only. Certain T cells may be donor cells from the graft. This specimen was PBMCs, taken approximately 430 days after allogeneic stem cell transplant with calcineurin inhibitor and methotrexate. The chain is built from TRBV20-1 and TRBJ1-2, with D uncertain. In DNA, the CDR3 is TGCAGTGCTAGCTGGGCTTATGGCTACACCTTC. Amino acid sequence: CSASWAYGYTF.